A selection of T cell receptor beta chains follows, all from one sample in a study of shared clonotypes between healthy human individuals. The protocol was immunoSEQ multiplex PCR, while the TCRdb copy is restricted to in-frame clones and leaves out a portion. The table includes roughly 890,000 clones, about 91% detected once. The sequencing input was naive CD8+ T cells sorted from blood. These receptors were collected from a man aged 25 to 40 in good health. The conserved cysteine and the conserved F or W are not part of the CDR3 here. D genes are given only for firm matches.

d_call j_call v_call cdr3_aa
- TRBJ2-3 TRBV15 ATSGSTGTRDTQY
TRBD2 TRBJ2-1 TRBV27 ASSYGTSGRATWDEQF
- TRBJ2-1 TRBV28 ASRRVNEQF
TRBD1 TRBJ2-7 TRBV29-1 SVLDRGPLDRAVSYEQY
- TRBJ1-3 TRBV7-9 ASRPRQESYSGNTIY
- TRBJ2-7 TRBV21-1 ATPGGGYEQY
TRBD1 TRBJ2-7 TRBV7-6 ASSLGEGAGYEQY
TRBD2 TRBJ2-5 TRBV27 ASSILAGEETQY
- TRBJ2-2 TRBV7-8 ASSFGRRSEGGELF
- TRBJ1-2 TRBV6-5 ASSLGQYYGYT
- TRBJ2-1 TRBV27 ASSFWGPHNEQF
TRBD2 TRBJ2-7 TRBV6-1 ASSVSPGGSYEQY
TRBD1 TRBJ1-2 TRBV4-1 ASTRDSTTNYGYT
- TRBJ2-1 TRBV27 ASTSGNEQF
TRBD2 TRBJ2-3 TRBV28 ASRDGGKAGRPRSTDTQY
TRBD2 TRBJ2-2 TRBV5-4 ASSLGLAGANTGELF
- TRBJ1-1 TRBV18 ASSPGRNTEAF
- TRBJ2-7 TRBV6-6 ASSYWQDPYEQY
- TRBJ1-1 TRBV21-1 ASSLKREGQGAAANTEAF
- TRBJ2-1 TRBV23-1 ASSREVPYNEQF
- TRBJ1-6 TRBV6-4 ASRIRQQASPLH
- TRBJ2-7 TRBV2 ASSGIEDGQDYEQY
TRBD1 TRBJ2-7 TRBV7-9 ASSPPGQGSEQY
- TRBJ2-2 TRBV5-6 ASSLNTGELF
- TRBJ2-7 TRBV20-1 SATQRGEQY
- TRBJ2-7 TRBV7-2 ASSFTPGPKGSYEQY
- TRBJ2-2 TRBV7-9 ASSSTLTLGSPDTGELF
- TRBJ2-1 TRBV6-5 ASSLSGQGHNEQF
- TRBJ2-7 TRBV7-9 ASSRTRGVSAYEQY
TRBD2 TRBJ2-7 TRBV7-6 ASSLLLAGVYEQY
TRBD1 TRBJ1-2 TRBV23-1 ASSQSTRQGLDGYT
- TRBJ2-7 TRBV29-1 SVEDSPDYEQY
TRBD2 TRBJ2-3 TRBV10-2 ASHSGSWEDTQY
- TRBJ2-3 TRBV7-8 ASSLGTGRSADTQY
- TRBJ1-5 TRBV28 ASSADSFFREPQH
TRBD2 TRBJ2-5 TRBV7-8 ASSIRAGGVPGSETQY
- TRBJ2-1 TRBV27 ASSLLGADDEQF
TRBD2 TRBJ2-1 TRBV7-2 ASSLIAGGNNEQF
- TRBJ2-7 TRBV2 ARTPGPTYEQY
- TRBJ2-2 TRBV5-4 ASSLEVNTGELF
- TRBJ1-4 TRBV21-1 ASSSLTAPNEKLF
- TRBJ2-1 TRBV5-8 ASSGPSRDFFLNEQF
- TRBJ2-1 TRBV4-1 ASSWGRGEQF
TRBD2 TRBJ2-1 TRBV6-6 ASSYARTSAYNEQF
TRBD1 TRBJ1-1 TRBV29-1 SVEGDRATEAF
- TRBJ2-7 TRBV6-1 ATRVSFNEQY
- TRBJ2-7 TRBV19 ASSISGGRDEQY
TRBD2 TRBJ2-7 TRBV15 ATSRDQGLANEQY
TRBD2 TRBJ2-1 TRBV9 ASSVTSGQHNEQF
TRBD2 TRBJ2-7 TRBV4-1 ASSPQLAGDSYEQY
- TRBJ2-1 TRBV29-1 SVNFGRGEQF